The following is a TCR beta chain sequence with its context. Its antigen is undetermined. This specimen belongs to a study of CD8 T cells in Susac syndrome. After extraction with the RNeasy kit, 0.5 to 1 ug of the RNA was reverse transcribed using random hexamers. TCR beta CDR3 was amplified by immunoSEQ covering 54 Vbeta and 13 Jbeta. Via MiXCR, TCRdb re-called the immunoSEQ multiplex PCR reads, giving one row per CDR3 protein. The table shows some 110,000 distinct CDR3 sequences, with approximately 93% occurring only once. The authors carried out high-throughput sequencing of TCR beta. They applied it to CD8+ and CD4+ T cells obtained from blood. Negative isolation was applied to CD8+ and CD4+ T cells, and FACS enrichment was applied to TEMRA cells. Study outcomes and limitations: TCR sequencing and HLA analysis covered a relatively small number of individuals.

Germline loops: CDR1 LGHNT, CDR2 FRNRAP. V was cut by 3 bases and J by 5 bases, with 14 bases left in between. The CDR3 runs 15 residues. The sample comprised CD4+ T cells from PBMCs. The chain couples TRBV12-5 to TRBJ2-1; D might be TRBD1 or TRBD2, each matching 5 bases. The TCR sequence derives from a human donor with multiple sclerosis. This chain's CDR3 is CASGFQSGTHNEQFF. For the CDR3, the DNA is TGTGCTAGTGGTTTCCAATCAGGGACGCACAATGAGCAGTTCTTC.